The rows below give T cell receptor beta chains drawn from one sample of a study of cytomegalovirus exposure and HLA in healthy donors. The table came from immunoSEQ multiplex PCR; TCRdb's copy has only in-frame clones and leaves some out. This sample yields over 120,000 clones, of which approximately 78% are seen a single time; 2% to 3% belongs to the top ten. The material sequenced was PBMCs. The receptors stem from a woman in her late teens or twenties in good health and CMV-seropositive. Each CDR3 is given with its conserved first and last residue. D genes are given only for firm matches. Expanded clones are given a class, and other clones once, few, many or no size at all.

TRBD2	once	TRBV6-6	15	TRBJ2-3	CASSSRERGSDTQYF	TGTGCCAGCAGTAGCCGAGAGCGGGGATCAGATACGCAGTATTTT
NA	NA	TRBV6-1	13	TRBJ2-7	CASSDRSSYEQYF	TGTGCCAGCAGTGACAGGTCCTCCTACGAGCAGTACTTC
NA	NA	TRBV2	12	TRBJ1-4	CASAVVNEKLFF	TGTGCCAGCGCGGTAGTTAATGAAAAACTGTTTTTT
TRBD2	few	TRBV7-2	14	TRBJ2-5	CASTHGLAQETQYF	TGTGCCAGCACCCATGGACTAGCCCAAGAGACCCAGTACTTC
NA	few	TRBV15	13	TRBJ2-7	CATRDTVSYEQYF	TGTGCCACCCGGGACACCGTCTCCTACGAGCAGTACTTC
NA	NA	TRBV6-1	15	TRBJ1-2	CASTPDSAVDYGYTF	TGTGCCAGCACCCCGGACTCGGCAGTAGACTATGGCTACACCTTC
TRBD1	NA	TRBV2	14	TRBJ1-2	CASTSGTGAYGYTF	TGTGCCAGCACGAGCGGGACAGGGGCCTATGGCTACACCTTC
NA	NA	TRBV5-1	13	TRBJ2-3	CASSLFILQSQYF	TGCGCCAGCAGCTTGTTTATCTTGCAGTCGCAGTATTTT
TRBD1	NA	TRBV5-6	13	TRBJ1-1	CVLSCNRGDEAFF	TGTGTTCTAAGCTGTAACAGGGGAGATGAAGCTTTCTTT
TRBD1	once	TRBV7-9	12	TRBJ1-2	CASSSAPTGKAF	TGTGCCAGCAGCTCAGCCCCGACAGGGAAGGCCTTC
NA	NA	TRBV6-1	13	TRBJ2-7	CASSGTGGREQYF	TGTGCCAGCAGTGGAACAGGCGGCCGGGAGCAGTACTTC
TRBD2	few	TRBV29-1	15	TRBJ2-1	CSVTLPSGNYNEQFF	TGCAGCGTTACTCTCCCTAGCGGAAACTACAATGAGCAGTTCTTC
NA	NA	TRBV19	11	TRBJ1-4	CASRGNEKLFF	TGTGCCAGCAGGGGAAATGAAAAACTGTTTTTT
TRBD1	NA	TRBV5-6	14	TRBJ2-7	CASSTPGQGYEQYF	TGTGCCAGCAGCACGCCGGGACAGGGCTACGAGCAGTACTTC
NA	NA	TRBV29-1	12	TRBJ2-7	CSVARGSYEQYF	TGCAGCGTTGCCCGGGGGTCCTACGAGCAGTACTTC
NA	NA	TRBV4-1	13	TRBJ1-4	CASSQGFSEKLFF	TGCGCCAGCAGCCAAGGGTTTAGTGAAAAACTGTTTTTT
TRBD2	few	TRBV5-1	18	TRBJ2-5	CASSLLPSGGLGSVTQYF	TGCGCCAGCAGCTTGCTCCCTAGCGGGGGCCTCGGGAGCGTGACCCAGTACTTC
NA	NA	TRBV6-1	13	TRBJ1-2	CASSEEGDYGYTF	TGTGCCAGCAGTGAAGAGGGGGACTATGGCTACACCTTC
NA	once	TRBV7-2	15	TRBJ2-1	CASSLAQISYNEQFF	TGTGCCAGCAGCTTGGCACAGATATCCTACAATGAGCAGTTCTTC
NA	NA	TRBV7-9	15	TRBJ1-4	CAGSSYRATNEKLFF	TGTGCCGGCAGCTCATACAGGGCAACTAATGAAAAACTGTTTTTT
NA	NA	TRBV27	13	TRBJ1-1	CASTSPSSAEAFF	TGTGCCAGCACCTCCCCGAGTAGCGCTGAAGCTTTCTTT
NA	once	TRBV6-5	15	TRBJ2-6	CASSPRGAGANVLTF	TGTGCCAGCAGCCCCCGGGGTGCTGGGGCCAACGTCCTGACTTTC
NA	NA	TRBV11-2	13	TRBJ2-2	CASSLLYREELFF	TGTGCCAGCAGCTTACTCTACAGGGAGGAGCTGTTTTTT
NA	NA	TRBV6-6	16	TRBJ2-1	CASRPTLVSGGNEQFF	TGTGCCAGCAGGCCTACACTAGTATCTGGCGGCAATGAGCAGTTCTTC
TRBD2	NA	TRBV5-1	18	TRBJ2-3	CASSLTSGGTSGSGTQYF	TGCGCCAGCAGCTTGACTAGCGGGGGGACCTCTGGATCTGGTACGCAGTATTTT
TRBD1	NA	TRBV14	15	TRBJ1-6	CASSQNRGYNSPLHF	TGTGCCAGCAGCCAAAACAGGGGGTATAATTCACCCCTCCACTTT
NA	few	TRBV7-9	18	TRBJ2-1	CASSLAGGARSSYNEQFF	TGTGCCAGCAGCTTAGCGGGGGGGGCGCGGAGCTCCTACAATGAGCAGTTCTTC
TRBD2	NA	TRBV7-2	15	TRBJ2-7	CASSLLTSADYEQYF	TGTGCCAGCAGCCTTCTGACTAGCGCAGACTACGAGCAGTACTTC
NA	once	TRBV19	16	TRBJ2-2	CASSIAGRRGTGELFF	TGTGCCAGTAGTATAGCGGGCAGGCGGGGCACCGGGGAGCTGTTTTTT
TRBD1	NA	TRBV5-4	16	TRBJ2-6	CASSLRTGTGANVLTF	TGTGCCAGCAGCCTACGGACAGGGACTGGGGCCAACGTCCTGACTTTC
TRBD1	once	TRBV13	16	TRBJ1-5	CASSLGRTGGGQPQHF	TGTGCCAGCAGCTTAGGGAGGACAGGGGGCGGTCAGCCCCAGCATTTT
TRBD1	NA	TRBV12-5	14	TRBJ2-7	CATRPTDRNYEQYF	TGTGCTACTCGACCTACGGACAGGAACTACGAGCAGTACTTC
NA	NA	TRBV10-2	12	TRBJ1-1	CASTSGRTEAFF	TGCGCCAGCACATCAGGGAGGACTGAAGCTTTCTTT
NA	NA	TRBV4-1	15	TRBJ1-1	CASRNLGGVNTEAFF	TGCGCCAGCCGAAACCTAGGGGGGGTGAACACTGAAGCTTTCTTT
NA	few	TRBV7-9	14	TRBJ2-7	CASSTAVLSYEQYF	TGTGCCAGCAGCACGGCGGTGCTCTCCTACGAGCAGTACTTC
NA	NA	TRBV19	14	TRBJ2-3	CASSPRRGTDTQYF	TGTGCCAGTAGCCCTCGGAGGGGCACAGATACGCAGTATTTT
NA	few	TRBV25-1	14	TRBJ1-1	CASSVGSTNTEAFF	TGTGCCAGCAGTGTGGGCAGCACGAACACTGAAGCTTTCTTT
NA	NA	TRBV30	15	TRBJ1-5	CAWSVYSPPHQPQHF	TGTGCCTGGAGTGTATATTCCCCCCCTCATCAGCCCCAGCATTTT
TRBD1	NA	TRBV5-5	15	TRBJ1-4	CASSLVPDRREKLFF	TGTGCCAGCAGCTTGGTCCCGGACAGGAGAGAAAAACTGTTTTTT
NA	NA	TRBV6-5	12	TRBJ1-2	CASSRKGGGYTF	TGTGCCAGCAGTAGGAAGGGGGGGGGCTACACCTTC